The rows below give T cell receptor beta chains drawn from one sample of a study of T cell changes during pregnancy in multiple sclerosis. TCRdb keeps only in-frame clones here, not all; method: immunoSEQ multiplex PCR. In the table there are 20,000 to 25,000 clones, approximately 80% of which are singletons. Specimen: CD8+ T cells from peripheral blood mononuclear cells, collected in the first trimester of pregnancy. The origin of the receptors is a female donor in good health, enrolled as a control in a pregnancy study. The CDR3 runs from the conserved cysteine through the conserved F or W. The order of the fields is J gene, V gene, CDR3 length, clone size, D gene, CDR3 protein, CDR3 DNA. The D gene is left open where the match is weak. Not every row has a clone size; where given, it reads once, few, many or a size class.

j_call: TRBJ1-3; v_call: TRBV25-1; cdr3_length: 16; clone_size: -; d_call: TRBD1; cdr3_aa: CASSTDDRGFRNTIYF; cdr3_nt: TGTGCCAGCAGTACCGACGACAGGGGATTTCGAAACACCATATATTTT
j_call: TRBJ2-3; v_call: TRBV6-6; cdr3_length: 15; clone_size: once; d_call: TRBD2; cdr3_aa: CASSDLAASTDTQYF; cdr3_nt: TGTGCCAGCAGTGACCTAGCGGCTAGCACAGATACGCAGTATTTT
j_call: TRBJ1-5; v_call: TRBV6-5; cdr3_length: 13; clone_size: -; d_call: -; cdr3_aa: CASSLGARQPQHF; cdr3_nt: TGTGCCAGCAGTTTAGGGGCTCGTCAGCCCCAGCATTTT
j_call: TRBJ2-3; v_call: TRBV13; cdr3_length: 12; clone_size: -; d_call: -; cdr3_aa: CASSFYTDTQYF; cdr3_nt: TGTGCCAGCAGCTTTTACACAGATACGCAGTATTTT
j_call: TRBJ1-5; v_call: TRBV28; cdr3_length: 14; clone_size: -; d_call: TRBD1; cdr3_aa: CARQGQVSNQPQHF; cdr3_nt: TGTGCCAGACAGGGACAGGTTAGCAATCAGCCCCAGCATTTT
j_call: TRBJ2-7; v_call: TRBV5-1; cdr3_length: 16; clone_size: -; d_call: TRBD2; cdr3_aa: CASSLVLAGPSYEQYF; cdr3_nt: TGCGCCAGCAGCTTGGTACTAGCGGGTCCCTCCTACGAGCAGTACTTC
j_call: TRBJ1-2; v_call: TRBV6-4; cdr3_length: 13; clone_size: -; d_call: TRBD1; cdr3_aa: CASSRDSMDGYTF; cdr3_nt: TGTGCCAGCAGTCGGGACAGTATGGATGGCTACACCTTC
j_call: TRBJ2-7; v_call: TRBV28; cdr3_length: 15; clone_size: -; d_call: TRBD1; cdr3_aa: CASSASRGREYEQYF; cdr3_nt: TGTGCCAGCAGCGCGAGCAGGGGGCGCGAGTACGAGCAGTACTTC
j_call: TRBJ1-5; v_call: TRBV10-3; cdr3_length: 18; clone_size: -; d_call: TRBD1; cdr3_aa: CAISEPSRGTGGNQPQHF; cdr3_nt: TGTGCCATCAGTGAGCCATCGAGGGGGACAGGGGGCAATCAGCCCCAGCATTTT
j_call: TRBJ1-1; v_call: TRBV7-9; cdr3_length: 15; clone_size: -; d_call: TRBD1; cdr3_aa: CASSPEQGPGTEAFF; cdr3_nt: TGTGCCAGCAGCCCGGAACAGGGGCCGGGTACTGAAGCTTTCTTT
j_call: TRBJ2-2; v_call: TRBV6-4; cdr3_length: 17; clone_size: -; d_call: TRBD1; cdr3_aa: CASSDSSGQGDTGELFF; cdr3_nt: TGTGCCAGCAGTGACTCTTCGGGACAGGGGGACACCGGGGAGCTGTTTTTT
j_call: TRBJ2-3; v_call: TRBV19; cdr3_length: 16; clone_size: -; d_call: -; cdr3_aa: CASSILGQPDTDTQYF; cdr3_nt: TGTGCCAGTAGTATTTTAGGACAGCCTGACACAGATACGCAGTATTTT
j_call: TRBJ1-2; v_call: TRBV25-1; cdr3_length: 17; clone_size: -; d_call: TRBD1; cdr3_aa: CASSELGTGADLYGYTF; cdr3_nt: TGTGCCAGCAGTGAATTAGGGACAGGGGCTGACTTGTATGGCTACACCTTC
j_call: TRBJ2-5; v_call: TRBV25-1; cdr3_length: 16; clone_size: -; d_call: TRBD1; cdr3_aa: CASSVIGTGVWETQYF; cdr3_nt: TGTGCCAGCAGTGTAATCGGGACAGGGGTTTGGGAGACCCAGTACTTC
j_call: TRBJ2-1; v_call: TRBV7-8; cdr3_length: 15; clone_size: -; d_call: TRBD1; cdr3_aa: CASSLRDRAYNEQFF; cdr3_nt: TGTGCCAGCAGCCTTAGGGACAGGGCCTACAATGAGCAGTTCTTC
j_call: TRBJ2-7; v_call: TRBV15; cdr3_length: 14; clone_size: -; d_call: TRBD2; cdr3_aa: CATSRLAGDYEQYF; cdr3_nt: TGTGCCACCAGCAGACTAGCGGGAGACTACGAGCAGTACTTC
j_call: TRBJ1-2; v_call: TRBV9; cdr3_length: 15; clone_size: few; d_call: -; cdr3_aa: CASSVGGRGNYGYTF; cdr3_nt: TGTGCCAGCAGCGTAGGAGGCAGAGGTAACTATGGCTACACCTTC
j_call: TRBJ1-1; v_call: TRBV28; cdr3_length: 14; clone_size: -; d_call: TRBD1; cdr3_aa: CAGSLMVTGVGAFF; cdr3_nt: TGTGCCGGCAGTTTAATGGTGACAGGGGTAGGAGCTTTCTTT
j_call: TRBJ1-1; v_call: TRBV9; cdr3_length: 15; clone_size: few; d_call: -; cdr3_aa: CASSPETEMNTEAFF; cdr3_nt: TGTGCCAGCAGCCCCGAGACGGAGATGAACACTGAAGCTTTCTTT
j_call: TRBJ1-2; v_call: TRBV27; cdr3_length: 12; clone_size: -; d_call: -; cdr3_aa: CASSRGGDGYTF; cdr3_nt: TGTGCCAGCAGTCGAGGGGGGGACGGCTACACCTTC
j_call: TRBJ1-3; v_call: TRBV5-1; cdr3_length: 16; clone_size: -; d_call: TRBD1; cdr3_aa: CASSPAPTGSGNTIYF; cdr3_nt: TGCGCCAGCAGCCCAGCCCCGACAGGGTCTGGAAACACCATATATTTT
j_call: TRBJ2-3; v_call: TRBV6-4; cdr3_length: 14; clone_size: -; d_call: TRBD1; cdr3_aa: CASSETGPTDTQYF; cdr3_nt: TGTGCCAGCAGTGAGACAGGGCCCACAGATACGCAGTATTTT
j_call: TRBJ1-2; v_call: TRBV6-6; cdr3_length: 14; clone_size: -; d_call: TRBD1; cdr3_aa: CASREPGQALADTF; cdr3_nt: TGTGCCAGCAGGGAACCGGGACAGGCACTCGCGGACACCTTC
j_call: TRBJ1-1; v_call: TRBV19; cdr3_length: 14; clone_size: -; d_call: -; cdr3_aa: CASSMATVNTEAFF; cdr3_nt: TGTGCCAGTAGTATGGCCACCGTGAACACTGAAGCTTTCTTT
j_call: TRBJ2-7; v_call: TRBV7-3; cdr3_length: 13; clone_size: -; d_call: -; cdr3_aa: CASSLSLVSEQYF; cdr3_nt: TGTGCCAGCAGCTTAAGTCTCGTCTCCGAGCAGTACTTC
j_call: TRBJ1-6; v_call: TRBV4-2; cdr3_length: 13; clone_size: medium-sized; d_call: -; cdr3_aa: CASSPGEVSPLHF; cdr3_nt: TGTGCCAGCAGCCCCGGTGAGGTTTCACCCCTCCACTTT
j_call: TRBJ2-1; v_call: TRBV6-1; cdr3_length: 16; clone_size: -; d_call: -; cdr3_aa: CASSESYSSSYNEQFF; cdr3_nt: TGTGCCAGCAGTGAAAGCTACTCGAGCTCCTACAATGAGCAGTTCTTC
j_call: TRBJ2-5; v_call: TRBV5-6; cdr3_length: 15; clone_size: -; d_call: -; cdr3_aa: CASSLTRGLKETQYF; cdr3_nt: TGTGCCAGCAGCTTAACTAGGGGACTTAAAGAGACCCAGTACTTC
j_call: TRBJ2-3; v_call: TRBV13; cdr3_length: 16; clone_size: -; d_call: TRBD1; cdr3_aa: CASSSPGQGLTDTQYF; cdr3_nt: TGTGCCAGCAGCTCACCGGGACAGGGGTTGACAGATACGCAGTATTTT
j_call: TRBJ2-7; v_call: TRBV5-4; cdr3_length: 15; clone_size: -; d_call: TRBD2; cdr3_aa: CASSWARGGMAEQYF; cdr3_nt: TGTGCCAGCAGCTGGGCCCGGGGGGGTATGGCCGAGCAGTACTTC
j_call: TRBJ1-1; v_call: TRBV2; cdr3_length: 15; clone_size: -; d_call: -; cdr3_aa: CASSPQRRMNTEAFF; cdr3_nt: TGTGCCAGCAGTCCCCAACGTAGAATGAACACTGAAGCTTTCTTT
j_call: TRBJ1-1; v_call: TRBV9; cdr3_length: 14; clone_size: few; d_call: -; cdr3_aa: CASSLSGGSTEAFF; cdr3_nt: TGTGCCAGCAGCCTTAGTGGGGGGAGCACTGAAGCTTTCTTT